Listed below are T cell receptor beta chains from one sample, sequenced in a study of T-cell reconstitution after alpha-beta-depleted transplantation in children. MiXCR, run by TCRdb on the PCR reads, gives a single entry per CDR3 protein. The table has a few hundred thousand distinct CDR3 sequences, roughly 16% seen once; the top ten hold roughly 29%. The sample was PBMCs, mostly from graft donor cells, taken 360 days after TCRalphabeta/CD19-depleted stem cell transplant. All receptors come from a boy in the first two years of life who had a stem cell transplant for Wiskott-Aldrich syndrome, so the T cells may come from the graft donor. CDR3s leave out the opening cysteine and the closing phenylalanine or tryptophan. The order of the fields is J gene, CDR3 length, V gene, CDR3 protein.

J gene: TRBJ2-5
CDR3 length: 11
V gene: TRBV12-3/TRBV12-4
CDR3 protein: ASSLWGAETQY

J gene: TRBJ2-3
CDR3 length: 15
V gene: TRBV12-3/TRBV12-4
CDR3 protein: ASSLEITSGSTDTQY

J gene: TRBJ2-7
CDR3 length: 13
V gene: TRBV7-9
CDR3 protein: ASSLRTGATYEQY

J gene: TRBJ2-1
CDR3 length: 15
V gene: TRBV10-3
CDR3 protein: AISALEGRAVNNEQF

J gene: TRBJ2-7
CDR3 length: 11
V gene: TRBV12-3/TRBV12-4
CDR3 protein: ASSLVPTYEQY

J gene: TRBJ2-5
CDR3 length: 11
V gene: TRBV29-1
CDR3 protein: SAGLGAQETQY

J gene: TRBJ1-4
CDR3 length: 13
V gene: TRBV6-1
CDR3 protein: ASTQSGQAWEKLF

J gene: TRBJ2-2
CDR3 length: 15
V gene: TRBV10-2
CDR3 protein: ASREAGGPPNTGELF

J gene: TRBJ1-2
CDR3 length: 11
V gene: TRBV12-3/TRBV12-4
CDR3 protein: ASSFRFGYGYT

J gene: TRBJ2-3
CDR3 length: 12
V gene: TRBV9
CDR3 protein: ASTVGRSTDTQY

J gene: TRBJ1-5
CDR3 length: 11
V gene: TRBV19
CDR3 protein: ASRDRGGQPQH

J gene: TRBJ2-2
CDR3 length: 14
V gene: TRBV5-6
CDR3 protein: ASSLGPGQSTGELF

J gene: TRBJ2-3
CDR3 length: 11
V gene: TRBV5-1
CDR3 protein: ASSGLLVDTQY

J gene: TRBJ2-1
CDR3 length: 12
V gene: TRBV12-3/TRBV12-4
CDR3 protein: ASNPGRAYNEQF

J gene: TRBJ2-3
CDR3 length: 14
V gene: TRBV7-2
CDR3 protein: ASSSGAGPGTDTQY

J gene: TRBJ2-6
CDR3 length: 17
V gene: TRBV5-1
CDR3 protein: ASSLVPYGGGAGANVLT

J gene: TRBJ2-7
CDR3 length: 13
V gene: TRBV28
CDR3 protein: ASSFMYPRTTEQY

J gene: TRBJ2-1
CDR3 length: 10
V gene: TRBV5-1
CDR3 protein: ASSLGGAEQF

J gene: TRBJ2-3
CDR3 length: 13
V gene: TRBV29-1
CDR3 protein: SVEILAGRTDTQY

J gene: TRBJ2-1
CDR3 length: 10
V gene: TRBV30
CDR3 protein: AWSDQSSKQF

J gene: TRBJ2-2
CDR3 length: 13
V gene: TRBV21-1
CDR3 protein: ASSKGDRTPGSCF

J gene: TRBJ1-5
CDR3 length: 12
V gene: TRBV12-3/TRBV12-4
CDR3 protein: ASSQQGYNQPQH

J gene: TRBJ2-5
CDR3 length: 10
V gene: TRBV12-3/TRBV12-4
CDR3 protein: ASIGAQETQY

J gene: TRBJ2-1
CDR3 length: 12
V gene: TRBV7-8
CDR3 protein: ASSLLTASNEQF

J gene: TRBJ2-7
CDR3 length: 14
V gene: TRBV24-1
CDR3 protein: ATSDTRTFIPYEQY

J gene: TRBJ2-2
CDR3 length: 12
V gene: TRBV25-1
CDR3 protein: ASSESGRGGELF

J gene: TRBJ1-2
CDR3 length: 14
V gene: TRBV29-1
CDR3 protein: SVDLYRVISSYGYT

J gene: TRBJ2-1
CDR3 length: 14
V gene: TRBV7-9
CDR3 protein: ASSSPDRNYHNEQF

J gene: TRBJ2-4
CDR3 length: 12
V gene: TRBV3-1
CDR3 protein: ASSQTIAKNIQY

J gene: TRBJ2-3
CDR3 length: 12
V gene: TRBV9
CDR3 protein: ASSVGGSTDTQY

J gene: TRBJ1-5
CDR3 length: 12
V gene: TRBV4-1
CDR3 protein: ASSQTGVNQPQH

J gene: TRBJ2-1
CDR3 length: 13
V gene: TRBV20-1
CDR3 protein: SAKTSTGLISRQF

J gene: TRBJ2-5
CDR3 length: 14
V gene: TRBV6-2/TRBV6-3
CDR3 protein: ASSRGLAGSQETQY

J gene: TRBJ1-3
CDR3 length: 10
V gene: TRBV29-1
CDR3 protein: SVARSPNTIY

J gene: TRBJ2-1
CDR3 length: 12
V gene: TRBV29-1
CDR3 protein: SVKLALAYNEQF

J gene: TRBJ2-1
CDR3 length: 16
V gene: TRBV5-1
CDR3 protein: ASSLDRAGGSTYNEQF

J gene: TRBJ2-4
CDR3 length: 14
V gene: TRBV7-2
CDR3 protein: ASSFSSGRATNIQY

J gene: TRBJ2-2
CDR3 length: 16
V gene: TRBV12-3/TRBV12-4
CDR3 protein: ASSLGTGGYEITGELF

J gene: TRBJ1-2
CDR3 length: 13
V gene: TRBV29-1
CDR3 protein: SVERTAKGSYGYT

J gene: TRBJ1-3
CDR3 length: 11
V gene: TRBV12-3/TRBV12-4
CDR3 protein: ASSLQGMDTIY

J gene: TRBJ1-1
CDR3 length: 12
V gene: TRBV29-1
CDR3 protein: SVAGILTGTEAF

J gene: TRBJ1-1
CDR3 length: 13
V gene: TRBV2
CDR3 protein: ASSFGGSLNTEAF

J gene: TRBJ2-2
CDR3 length: 14
V gene: TRBV5-1
CDR3 protein: ASSLAFLANTGELF

J gene: TRBJ2-7
CDR3 length: 12
V gene: TRBV5-1
CDR3 protein: ASSVTSGPYEQY

J gene: TRBJ2-6
CDR3 length: 13
V gene: TRBV5-1
CDR3 protein: ASSFLRTGANVLT

J gene: TRBJ1-1
CDR3 length: 12
V gene: TRBV20-1
CDR3 protein: SARVRTVPTEAF

J gene: TRBJ1-4
CDR3 length: 11
V gene: TRBV4-1
CDR3 protein: ASSQGGFEKLF

J gene: TRBJ2-7
CDR3 length: 12
V gene: TRBV12-3/TRBV12-4
CDR3 protein: ASSLRGVSYEQY

J gene: TRBJ1-2
CDR3 length: 12
V gene: TRBV28
CDR3 protein: ASRGGTGPYGYT

J gene: TRBJ2-3
CDR3 length: 18
V gene: TRBV11-2
CDR3 protein: ASSLVGYRAARPSTDTQY

J gene: TRBJ2-7
CDR3 length: 12
V gene: TRBV4-1
CDR3 protein: ASSQRTGGYEQY

J gene: TRBJ1-1
CDR3 length: 12
V gene: TRBV20-1
CDR3 protein: SAVGGPENTEAF

J gene: TRBJ2-7
CDR3 length: 13
V gene: TRBV6-2/TRBV6-3
CDR3 protein: ASSYKRGSVYEQY

J gene: TRBJ2-1
CDR3 length: 9
V gene: TRBV6-6
CDR3 protein: ASSYGWEQF

J gene: TRBJ2-2
CDR3 length: 13
V gene: TRBV29-1
CDR3 protein: SAGTRLAGAGELF